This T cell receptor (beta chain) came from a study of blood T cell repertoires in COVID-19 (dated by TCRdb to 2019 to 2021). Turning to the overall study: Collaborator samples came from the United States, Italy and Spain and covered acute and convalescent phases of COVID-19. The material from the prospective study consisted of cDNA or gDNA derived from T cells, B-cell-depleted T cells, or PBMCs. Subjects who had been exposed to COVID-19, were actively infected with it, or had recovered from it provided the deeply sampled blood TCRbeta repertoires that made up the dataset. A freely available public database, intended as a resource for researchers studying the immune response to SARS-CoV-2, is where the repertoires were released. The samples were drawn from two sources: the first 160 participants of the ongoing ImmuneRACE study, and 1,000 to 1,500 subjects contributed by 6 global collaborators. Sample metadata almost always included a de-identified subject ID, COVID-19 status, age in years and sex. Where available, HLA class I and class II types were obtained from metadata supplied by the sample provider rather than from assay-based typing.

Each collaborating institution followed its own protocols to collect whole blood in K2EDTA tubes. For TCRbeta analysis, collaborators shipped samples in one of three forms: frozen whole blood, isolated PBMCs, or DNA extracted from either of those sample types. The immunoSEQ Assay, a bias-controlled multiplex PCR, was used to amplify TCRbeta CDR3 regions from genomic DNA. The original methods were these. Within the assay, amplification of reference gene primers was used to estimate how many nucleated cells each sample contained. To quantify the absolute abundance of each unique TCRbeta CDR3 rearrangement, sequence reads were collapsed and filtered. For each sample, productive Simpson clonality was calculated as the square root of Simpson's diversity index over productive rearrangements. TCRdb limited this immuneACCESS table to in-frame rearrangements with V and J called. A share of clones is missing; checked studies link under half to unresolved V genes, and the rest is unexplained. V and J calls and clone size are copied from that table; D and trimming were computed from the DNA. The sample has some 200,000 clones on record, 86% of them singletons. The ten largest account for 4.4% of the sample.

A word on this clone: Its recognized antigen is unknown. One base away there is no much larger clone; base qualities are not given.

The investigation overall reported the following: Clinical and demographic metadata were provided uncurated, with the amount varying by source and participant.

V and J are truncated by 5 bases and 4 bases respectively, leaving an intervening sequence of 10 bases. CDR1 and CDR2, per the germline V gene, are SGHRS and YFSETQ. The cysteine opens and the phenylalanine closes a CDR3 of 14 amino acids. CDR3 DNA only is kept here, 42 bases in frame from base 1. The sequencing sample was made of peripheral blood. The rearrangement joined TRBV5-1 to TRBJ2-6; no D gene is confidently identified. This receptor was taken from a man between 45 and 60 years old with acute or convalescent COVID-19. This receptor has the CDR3 CASREQPGANVLTF. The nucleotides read TGCGCCAGCAGGGAACAGCCCGGGGCCAACGTCCTGACTTTC. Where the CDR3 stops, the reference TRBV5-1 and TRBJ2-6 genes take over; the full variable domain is KAGVTQTPRYLIKTRGQQVTLSCSPISGHRSVSWYQQTPGQGLQFLFEYFSETQRNKGNFPGRFSGRQFSNSRSEMNVSTLELGDSALYLCASREQPGANVLTFGAGSRLTVL.